These T cell receptor beta chains were read from a single sample in a study of regulatory T cells in long-lasting Graves disease. TCRdb re-derived calls from the multiplex PCR reads in MiXCR, one entry per CDR3 protein. The sample carries roughly 510,000 distinct CDR3 sequences, 16% recorded once. The same data also contributed to another study, on T cells in Graves' hyperthyroidism and ophthalmopathy.

Source: peripheral blood mononuclear cells (PBMCs), taken at new diagnosis, from a patient treated with antithyroid drugs. These receptors originate from a man younger than 35 with Graves disease. The CDR3 runs from the conserved cysteine through the conserved F or W. D genes are given only for firm matches. Clone sizes are given selectively: once, few, many, or a class where the clone is expanded.

DNA: TGTGCCAGCAGCTATACAATCGCGGGGGAGGGAGATACGCAGTATTTT; CDR3: CASSYTIAGEGDTQYF; size: many; D: TRBD2; J: TRBJ2-3; V: TRBV11-2
DNA: TGTGCCAGCAGTTTAGACAGCGGACTGTTCTATGGCTACACCTTC; CDR3: CASSLDSGLFYGYTF; size: -; D: -; J: TRBJ1-2; V: TRBV28
DNA: TGCAGTGCTAGCGTAGACACTGAAGCTTTCTTT; CDR3: CSASVDTEAFF; size: -; D: -; J: TRBJ1-1; V: TRBV20-1
DNA: TGCAGCGTCGGAAAGGGATTAGCTTTCTTT; CDR3: CSVGKGLAFF; size: few; D: -; J: TRBJ1-1; V: TRBV29-1
DNA: TGCGCCAGTTCCCGAGATGGGGAGGGGACAGATACGCAGTATTTT; CDR3: CASSRDGEGTDTQYF; size: few; D: TRBD2; J: TRBJ2-3; V: TRBV5-1
DNA: TGCAGCGTCGTCAGTCGCCGGGACAGGGGGCCCCACACTGAAGCTTTCTTT; CDR3: CSVVSRRDRGPHTEAFF; size: few; D: TRBD1; J: TRBJ1-1; V: TRBV29-1
DNA: TGTGCCAGCAGTAGGACTAGCGTATCCTACAATGAGCAGTTCTTC; CDR3: CASSRTSVSYNEQFF; size: few; D: TRBD2; J: TRBJ2-1; V: TRBV12-3/TRBV12-4
DNA: TGTGCCAGCAGCTCAATCCTCGGCGGGAGGGTGTTATACAATGAGCAGTTCTTC; CDR3: CASSSILGGRVLYNEQFF; size: many; D: TRBD2; J: TRBJ2-1; V: TRBV7-9
DNA: TGTGCCAGCAGGACGGGGACTAGCGGGAATTATGAGCAGTTCTTC; CDR3: CASRTGTSGNYEQFF; size: many; D: TRBD2; J: TRBJ2-1; V: TRBV6-1
DNA: TGTGCCAGCAGTTTATCGAGGGACTCCTACGAGCAGTACTTC; CDR3: CASSLSRDSYEQYF; size: many; D: -; J: TRBJ2-7; V: TRBV27
DNA: TGCGCCAGCAGCTCGGGGACTAGCGGAGCAGAGCAGTACTTC; CDR3: CASSSGTSGAEQYF; size: few; D: TRBD2; J: TRBJ2-7; V: TRBV5-1
DNA: TGTGCCAGCAGTGAATTTGGAGGAGGACAGGGGTTCGACGAGCAGTACTTC; CDR3: CASSEFGGGQGFDEQYF; size: -; D: TRBD1; J: TRBJ2-7; V: TRBV2
DNA: TGTGCCAGCAGCTTGGCAAGGGGCTATGGCTACACCTTC; CDR3: CASSLARGYGYTF; size: few; D: -; J: TRBJ1-2; V: TRBV11-1
DNA: TGTGCCAGCAGCCCCCTTGGGAGCGGGCCCTACGAGCAGTACTTC; CDR3: CASSPLGSGPYEQYF; size: many; D: -; J: TRBJ2-7; V: TRBV9
DNA: TGCAGTGCTAGAGAAGGAGGGACTAGCGGGAGGGCAATCGAGACCCAGTACTTC; CDR3: CSAREGGTSGRAIETQYF; size: -; D: TRBD2; J: TRBJ2-5; V: TRBV20-1
DNA: TGTGCCAGCAGCTTGAGGGGCACCCAAGAGACCCAGTACTTC; CDR3: CASSLRGTQETQYF; size: few; D: -; J: TRBJ2-5; V: TRBV5-4
DNA: TGTGCCAGCACCCGGGACACGGGAGCCGAGCAGTACTTC; CDR3: CASTRDTGAEQYF; size: many; D: -; J: TRBJ2-7; V: TRBV2
DNA: TGTGCCAGCAGGGAAGACAGGATGAATGAGCAGTTCTTC; CDR3: CASREDRMNEQFF; size: -; D: -; J: TRBJ2-1; V: TRBV2
DNA: TGTGCCAGCTACCCATGGGACAGGGGCTCGGCAGATACGCAGTATTTT; CDR3: CASYPWDRGSADTQYF; size: many; D: TRBD1; J: TRBJ2-3; V: TRBV28
DNA: TGTGCCAGCAGCTCGTCCCGACAAGAGACCCAGTACTTC; CDR3: CASSSSRQETQYF; size: -; D: -; J: TRBJ2-5; V: TRBV11-2
DNA: TGTGCCAGCAGCTTAACCGGGGGCATCGGGGAGCTGTTTTTT; CDR3: CASSLTGGIGELFF; size: many; D: -; J: TRBJ2-2; V: TRBV11-3
DNA: TGTGCCAGTAGCCGAACTAGCGAGTACTACAATGAGCAGTTCTTC; CDR3: CASSRTSEYYNEQFF; size: -; D: TRBD2; J: TRBJ2-1; V: TRBV19
DNA: TGTGCCAGCAGTTCCTCCGCGACAGGGGTTTTGAACACTGAAGCTTTCTTT; CDR3: CASSSSATGVLNTEAFF; size: -; D: TRBD1; J: TRBJ1-1; V: TRBV27
DNA: TGCAGTGCTCACAGGGGCACCGCCACTGAAGCTTTCTTT; CDR3: CSAHRGTATEAFF; size: few; D: TRBD1; J: TRBJ1-1; V: TRBV20-1
DNA: TGTGCCAGCAGCTTCCAGGACAGTTTCACCGGGGAGCTGTTTTTT; CDR3: CASSFQDSFTGELFF; size: many; D: -; J: TRBJ2-2; V: TRBV7-3
DNA: TGTGCCAGCAGCTTGACGGGACAGTACCAGACCGGGGAGCTGTTTTTT; CDR3: CASSLTGQYQTGELFF; size: many; D: TRBD1; J: TRBJ2-2; V: TRBV7-3
DNA: TGTGCCAGCAGCCAAGCCAGGGCCAGGAGGACGAACACTGAAGCTTTCTTT; CDR3: CASSQARARRTNTEAFF; size: few; D: -; J: TRBJ1-1; V: TRBV4-2
DNA: TGTGCCAGCACCGAAGGTGGGGGCGCTGCGTCCTACGAGCAGTACTTC; CDR3: CASTEGGGAASYEQYF; size: many; D: -; J: TRBJ2-7; V: TRBV28
DNA: TGTGCCAGTAGTCCTAAGAGGGCAGTCCCAAACACTGAAGCTTTCTTT; CDR3: CASSPKRAVPNTEAFF; size: -; D: -; J: TRBJ1-1; V: TRBV19
DNA: TGTGCCAGCAGTTTCGGGACAGGGGTTGGGACTGAAGCTTTCTTT; CDR3: CASSFGTGVGTEAFF; size: many; D: TRBD1; J: TRBJ1-1; V: TRBV12-3/TRBV12-4
DNA: TGTGCCTGGAGTGCTTTACCGTCGGACCACCAGTTCTTC; CDR3: CAWSALPSDHQFF; size: few; D: -; J: TRBJ2-1; V: TRBV30
DNA: TGTGCCAGCAGTCAGAAGGGACTAGCGGGAGTTTCTGAGCAGTTCTTC; CDR3: CASSQKGLAGVSEQFF; size: many; D: TRBD2; J: TRBJ2-1; V: TRBV7-8
DNA: TGTGCCACCAGTGATAATTCTCGGGGCTACACCTTC; CDR3: CATSDNSRGYTF; size: -; D: -; J: TRBJ1-2; V: TRBV24-1
DNA: TGTGCCAGCAGTTTCTACGGCTCTGGGGCCAACGTCCTGACTTTC; CDR3: CASSFYGSGANVLTF; size: -; D: -; J: TRBJ2-6; V: TRBV27
DNA: TGTGCCAGCAGACTAGAAAACCAAGAGACCCAGTACTTC; CDR3: CASRLENQETQYF; size: many; D: -; J: TRBJ2-5; V: TRBV28
DNA: TGTGCCAGCAGCCAAGACGCCTCGAGCGGGGGGTTTAGCACAGATACGCAGTATTTT; CDR3: CASSQDASSGGFSTDTQYF; size: -; D: TRBD2; J: TRBJ2-3; V: TRBV3-1
DNA: TGTGCCAGCAGTTTCCTAGGGAAAGCTCAGCCCCAGCATTTT; CDR3: CASSFLGKAQPQHF; size: -; D: -; J: TRBJ1-5; V: TRBV27
DNA: TGTGCCAGCAGCTTTGGGTATGGGGTCAATGAGCAGTTCTTC; CDR3: CASSFGYGVNEQFF; size: many; D: -; J: TRBJ2-1; V: TRBV7-3
DNA: TGTGCCAGCAGTTTTGACGAAACAGGCGGTTCCATCCAAGAGACCCAGTACTTC; CDR3: CASSFDETGGSIQETQYF; size: many; D: -; J: TRBJ2-5; V: TRBV28
DNA: TGTGCCAGCAGCCCTCGACAGGGGCAGAACTATGGCTACACCTTC; CDR3: CASSPRQGQNYGYTF; size: few; D: TRBD1; J: TRBJ1-2; V: TRBV11-1
DNA: TGCGCCAGCAGCCTTATTTCCGGACTAGCGGGAGACGAGCAGTACTTC; CDR3: CASSLISGLAGDEQYF; size: few; D: TRBD2; J: TRBJ2-7; V: TRBV5-1
DNA: TGTGCCATCAGTCTCAAAGCCGGGACAGGGGGACACGAGCAGTACTTC; CDR3: CAISLKAGTGGHEQYF; size: -; D: TRBD1; J: TRBJ2-7; V: TRBV10-3
DNA: TGCAGTGCCTCTCCCCCCGGGGGGGCGTACGAGCAGTACTTC; CDR3: CSASPPGGAYEQYF; size: many; D: TRBD2; J: TRBJ2-7; V: TRBV20-1
DNA: TGCGCCAGCAGCTTGGGGTATGGCGAAAAACTGTTTTTT; CDR3: CASSLGYGEKLFF; size: -; D: -; J: TRBJ1-4; V: TRBV5-1
DNA: TGTGCCAGCGGGACTAGCGGGAGGGGAGAGACCCAGTACTTC; CDR3: CASGTSGRGETQYF; size: many; D: TRBD2; J: TRBJ2-5; V: TRBV2
DNA: TGTGCCAGCAGCGCCCGACAGGGGATGAACACTGAAGCTTTCTTT; CDR3: CASSARQGMNTEAFF; size: many; D: TRBD1; J: TRBJ1-1; V: TRBV7-6
DNA: TGTGCCAGCAGTTTTCCTGGATCAGGCTACGAGCAGTACTTC; CDR3: CASSFPGSGYEQYF; size: many; D: -; J: TRBJ2-7; V: TRBV12-3/TRBV12-4
DNA: TGTGCCAGCAGACCCACAGAGGTCCTAGCGGGAGGGCATGAGCAGTTCTTC; CDR3: CASRPTEVLAGGHEQFF; size: many; D: TRBD2; J: TRBJ2-1; V: TRBV3-1
DNA: TGCAGTGCTCCGGCGCTAGCGGATAACACAGATACGCAGTATTTT; CDR3: CSAPALADNTDTQYF; size: many; D: TRBD2; J: TRBJ2-3; V: TRBV20-1
DNA: TGTGCCTGGAGTAAAGGGGAGCGTAGCAATCAGCCCCAGCATTTT; CDR3: CAWSKGERSNQPQHF; size: -; D: -; J: TRBJ1-5; V: TRBV30
DNA: TGTACCAGCAGCTTTTCAGCGGGACAGGGAGATTACGAGCAGTACTTC; CDR3: CTSSFSAGQGDYEQYF; size: -; D: TRBD1; J: TRBJ2-7; V: TRBV5-1
DNA: TGCAGTGCCACTGTTGGGAGGTATAGCAATCAGCCCCAGCATTTT; CDR3: CSATVGRYSNQPQHF; size: many; D: -; J: TRBJ1-5; V: TRBV20-1
DNA: TGTGCCAGCAATCCGCAGGGGGCCCCCTACGAGCAGTACTTC; CDR3: CASNPQGAPYEQYF; size: many; D: TRBD1; J: TRBJ2-7; V: TRBV12-3/TRBV12-4
DNA: TGTGCCAGCAGTGGTCAGACTAGCCCAACCCAAAACATTCAGTACTTC; CDR3: CASSGQTSPTQNIQYF; size: many; D: TRBD2; J: TRBJ2-4; V: TRBV2
DNA: TGTGCCAGTTCAACTGGCAGTGGATTGTCTGAAGCTTTCTTT; CDR3: CASSTGSGLSEAFF; size: many; D: -; J: TRBJ1-1; V: TRBV18
DNA: TGTGCCAGCAGTACGACAGGGGGCTGGGGAAAACTGTTTTTT; CDR3: CASSTTGGWGKLFF; size: many; D: TRBD1; J: TRBJ1-4; V: TRBV12-3/TRBV12-4
DNA: TGTGCCAGCAGCTTATCAAGCGCTTCCTACAATGAGCAGTTCTTC; CDR3: CASSLSSASYNEQFF; size: many; D: -; J: TRBJ2-1; V: TRBV11-2
DNA: TGTGCCAGCAGTGAAGCGGGGGGGGTCGATGAAGCTTTCTTT; CDR3: CASSEAGGVDEAFF; size: many; D: -; J: TRBJ1-1; V: TRBV6-1
DNA: TGTGCCATCAGAGACGGGACTAGCAGCTACGAGCAGTACTTC; CDR3: CAIRDGTSSYEQYF; size: -; D: TRBD2; J: TRBJ2-7; V: TRBV10-3